This record concerns one T cell receptor beta chain sequence. This entry belongs to a study of control samples from healthy donors and cancer patients. Measured with immunoSEQ multiplex PCR; TCRdb has only the in-frame clones, and not every one. The table includes 150,000 to 200,000 clones, more than 90% detected once. What was sequenced was blood. The source is a woman in her 40s in good health.

CDR3 bases: TGTGCCAGCAGTTTAGAGGGGAAAGAAGCTTTCTTT. Encoded protein: CASSLEGKEAFF. The J gene is TRBJ1-1, the V gene TRBV12-3 or TRBV12-4, with D possibly TRBD1 on 5 matching bases. CDR3 size: 12 residues. Trimming took 1 base from V and 8 from J, leaving 8 bases between them.